These T cell receptor beta chains were read from a single sample in a study of T cell changes during pregnancy in multiple sclerosis. Profiled with immunoSEQ multiplex PCR; TCRdb holds only in-frame clones, not every one. This table has some 28,000 clones, around 88% appearing once. Sequencing was performed on CD4+ T cells from peripheral blood mononuclear cells, taken in the first trimester of pregnancy. Receptors originate from a female donor in good health, enrolled as a control in a pregnancy study. CDR3s include the opening cysteine and the closing phenylalanine or tryptophan. D genes are given only for firm matches. The listing skips clone size in some rows; elsewhere it reads once, few, many or a size class.

V gene	clone size	CDR3 length	D gene	J gene	CDR3 DNA	CDR3 protein
TRBV6-6	-	14	TRBD1	TRBJ1-1	TGTGCCAGCAGACCACAGGGGGCGTTACGAAAAGCTTTCTTT	CASRPQGALRKAFF
TRBV30	-	13	-	TRBJ1-3	TGTGCCTGGAGTCCACAGGGAGGAAACACCATATATTTT	CAWSPQGGNTIYF
TRBV6-5	-	15	-	TRBJ1-5	TGTGCCAGCAGTTCGGGGGGGCATGGGAATCAGCCCCAGCATTTT	CASSSGGHGNQPQHF
TRBV5-1	-	16	TRBD2	TRBJ2-1	TGCGCCAGCAGCCCCCGGACTAGCGGGTACTACAATGAGCAGTTCTTC	CASSPRTSGYYNEQFF
TRBV5-1	-	17	TRBD1	TRBJ2-3	TGCGCCAGCAGCTTGGATCCCGGGACAGGGGGAACAGATACGCAGTATTTT	CASSLDPGTGGTDTQYF
TRBV5-8	-	13	-	TRBJ1-1	TGTGCCAGCAGCCTCCAGGAGGGCACTGAAGCTTTCTTT	CASSLQEGTEAFF
TRBV6-1	-	15	TRBD2	TRBJ2-1	TGTGCCAGCAGTGAACTAGCGGGATCCTACAATGAGCAGTTCTTC	CASSELAGSYNEQFF
TRBV5-6	-	17	TRBD1	TRBJ1-1	TGTGCCAGCAGCTTGGTATGGACAGGGGGCGGTAGCACTGAAGCTTTCTTT	CASSLVWTGGGSTEAFF
TRBV28	few	14	-	TRBJ2-2	TGTGCCATCAGGGGGGGGAGATACTCCGGGGAGCTGTTTTTT	CAIRGGRYSGELFF
TRBV6-6	-	14	TRBD1	TRBJ1-1	TGTGCCAGCATAAGGGACAGGGGGTACTGGGAAGCTTTCTTT	CASIRDRGYWEAFF
TRBV6-6	once	15	-	TRBJ1-5	TGTGCCAGCAGTTACTCGTCAGGGGCTGGTCAGCCCCAGCATTTT	CASSYSSGAGQPQHF
TRBV2	-	14	TRBD1	TRBJ1-6	TGTGCCAGCAGCATGGACAGGTTAGATTCACCCCTCCACTTT	CASSMDRLDSPLHF
TRBV5-5	-	14	TRBD1	TRBJ2-7	TGTGCCAGCAGCCGGGACAGGGGGTCCTACGAGCAGTACTTC	CASSRDRGSYEQYF
TRBV27	few	14	-	TRBJ2-7	TGTGCCAGCAGTAGGGAGATCCGTGGGGTCGAGCAGTACTTC	CASSREIRGVEQYF
TRBV29-1	-	15	TRBD2	TRBJ2-2	TGCAGCGCTCGCCTAGCGGGGAGGTACACCGGGGAGCTGTTTTTT	CSARLAGRYTGELFF
TRBV28	few	11	-	TRBJ2-3	TGTGCCAGCAATAGCGCTGATACGCAGTATTTT	CASNSADTQYF
TRBV28	-	12	-	TRBJ2-1	TGTGCCAGCAGTTTAGGAGACTATGAGCAGTTCTTC	CASSLGDYEQFF
TRBV6-5	-	14	-	TRBJ1-5	TGTGCCAGCAATAATCAGGGGCAGGGTCAGCCCCAGCATTTT	CASNNQGQGQPQHF
TRBV9	-	14	-	TRBJ2-7	TGTGCCAGCAGCGTTAGTCCGAACTCCTACGAGCAGTACTTC	CASSVSPNSYEQYF
TRBV30	-	11	-	TRBJ2-1	TGTGCCTGGAGTGTACTGAGGGAGCAGTTCTTC	CAWSVLREQFF
TRBV5-6	once	13	-	TRBJ2-3	TGTGCCAGCAGCTTGCCTGGCACAGATACGCAGTATTTT	CASSLPGTDTQYF
TRBV7-9	few	13	TRBD2	TRBJ2-7	TGTGCCAGCAGCCTGGGACTAGACAACGAGCAGTACTTC	CASSLGLDNEQYF
TRBV5-4	-	16	-	TRBJ1-2	TGTGCCAGCAGCTTGGATCGAGGGGTAGGGGGCTATGGCTACACCTTC	CASSLDRGVGGYGYTF
TRBV28	-	13	-	TRBJ1-1	TGTGCCAGCAGTACTCCGGGAGGCGCTGAAGCTTTCTTT	CASSTPGGAEAFF
TRBV7-2	-	16	-	TRBJ2-2	TGTGCCAGCAGCCCGGTCAGGGTAGCGAACACCGGGGAGCTGTTTTTT	CASSPVRVANTGELFF
TRBV28	-	12	-	TRBJ1-2	TGTGCCAGCGGAGGGGCCCACTATGGCTACACCTTC	CASGGAHYGYTF
TRBV27	-	16	-	TRBJ1-6	TGTGCCAGCAGTGTAACAGGGCCGTCAGGAAATTCACCCCTCCACTTT	CASSVTGPSGNSPLHF
TRBV6-5	-	11	-	TRBJ2-5	TGTGCCAGCAGTTCGGGACTGAGGCAGTACTTC	CASSSGLRQYF
TRBV5-4	-	18	TRBD1	TRBJ1-5	TGTGCCAGCAGCTTGGACGGACAGGGGGTAAATAGCAATCAGCCCCAGCATTTT	CASSLDGQGVNSNQPQHF
TRBV2	-	14	TRBD1	TRBJ1-1	TGTGCCAGCAGCTCCACGACAGGGGGTACTGAAGCTTTCTTT	CASSSTTGGTEAFF
TRBV9	-	16	TRBD1	TRBJ1-2	TGTGCCAGCAGCTCTACCGGGACAGGGTGGAACTATGGCTACACCTTC	CASSSTGTGWNYGYTF
TRBV7-2	-	15	TRBD2	TRBJ2-7	TGTGCCAGCAGCTTATTAGCGGGCCTCTCCTACGAGCAGTACTTC	CASSLLAGLSYEQYF